This TCR beta chain was recorded in a study of CD8 T cells in Susac syndrome. RNA in amounts of roughly 0.45 to 1 ug was reverse transcribed with random hexamers. From the immunoSEQ multiplex PCR reads, TCRdb called clonotypes with MiXCR, one entry per CDR3 protein. The sample gives around 200,000 distinct CDR3 sequences, just under 95% of which show up once; about 0.08% is in the top ten. The germline V gene encodes CDR1 SNHLY and CDR2 FYNNEI. CDR3 size: 13 residues. V was pared by 1 base and J by 13 bases, with 11 bases between. This receptor was obtained from a human donor with multiple sclerosis. The chain recombines TRBV2 with TRBJ1-6; D is uncertain. Sequencing was done on a sample of CD4+ T cells from PBMCs. CDR3 coding DNA: TGTGCCAGCAGTGAAGGAGAACACCGTCCCCTCCACTTT. Translating gives CASSEGEHRPLHF. Based on the CDR3 plus reference TRBV2 and TRBJ1-6, the full variable domain is EPEVTQTPSHQVTQMGQEVILRCVPISNHLYFYWYRQILGQKVEFLVSFYNNEISEKSEIFDDQFSVERPDGSNFTLKIRSTKLEDSAMYFCASSEGEHRPLHFGNGTRLTVT.